These 9 T cell receptor beta chains share one sample of origin, sequenced in a study of blood T cell repertoires in COVID-19. Using immunoSEQ multiplex PCR, the repertoire was profiled, and TCRdb retains in-frame clones only, with some absent. The sample consists of about 150,000 clones, around 80% of them appearing once. The material sequenced was peripheral blood. These receptors came from a human donor with acute or convalescent COVID-19. The donor label of this sample is uncertain.

This clone was detected once. The chain recombines TRBV19 with TRBJ2-7; 7 nucleotides align to TRBD1. The germline CDR1 and CDR2 sequences are LNHDA and SQIVND (reference sequence). V gave up 4 bases and J gave up 5 bases; unmatched junction bases: 8. The CDR3 is made up of 14 amino acids. CDR3: CASSKGQSPHEQYF. CDR3 bases: TGTGCCAGTAGTAAGGGACAGTCCCCCCACGAGCAGTACTTC. The variable domain in full, with the rest retrieved from reference TRBV19 and TRBJ2-7, is DGGITQSPKYLFRKEGQNVTLSCEQNLNHDAMYWYRQDPGQGLRLIYYSQIVNDFQKGDIAEGYSVSREKKESFPLTVTSAQKNPTAFYLCASSKGQSPHEQYFGPGTRLTVT.

The chain joins TRBV11-2 to TRBJ2-2; D may be TRBD1 (5 bases). The CDR3 extends over 17 amino acids. Germline values: CDR1 SGHAT, CDR2 FQNNGV. Trimming left V 3 bases short and J 1 base short, with 15 bases between. CDR3: CASSFLLGQGNTGELFF. The CDR3 DNA reads TGTGCCAGCAGCTTTCTTCTAGGGCAGGGGAACACCGGGGAGCTGTTTTTT.

V usage is TRBV28 and J usage is TRBJ1-5; 9 nucleotides match TRBD1. With 5 bases clipped from V and 6 bases from J, the junction kept 11 bases outside the gene matches. This CDR3 region has 16 residues. The V gene's germline CDR1 is MDHEN and CDR2 SYDVKM. The chain's CDR3 is CASSAEGQGWSQPQHF. CDR3 coding DNA: TGTGCCAGCAGTGCCGAGGGACAGGGATGGAGTCAGCCCCAGCATTTT.

This rearrangement joins TRBV2 to TRBJ1-1; D is perhaps TRBD1 (6 bases). Trimming removed 7 bases from V and 5 bases from J, with 11 bases in between. The length of the CDR3 is 12 residues. Per the germline V gene, CDR1 is SNHLY and CDR2 is FYNNEI. DNA for the CDR3: TGTGCCAGCAATTCCAGGGGAACTGAAGCTTTCTTT. This gives the protein CASNSRGTEAFF.

This clone has just one count. The J gene is TRBJ2-1, the V gene TRBV11-2; 7 positions agree with TRBD1. CDR1 is SGHAT and CDR2 is FQNNGV in the germline V gene. V trimming: 1 base; J trimming: 15 bases; junction bases outside the gene matches: 12. The CDR3 is made up of 14 amino acids. CDR3 sequence (DNA): TGTGCCAGCAGCTTAGGACAATCCGGGACAGCATTGTTCTTC. Translation: CASSLGQSGTALFF.

The chain uses TRBV9 and TRBJ2-3; tentatively, D is TRBD1 (6 bases). V dropped 0 bases and J dropped 3 bases, with 8 bases sitting between them. The CDR3 is 14 residues long. Germline loops: CDR1 SGDLS, CDR2 YYNGEE. The CDR3 loop is CASSVATGTDTQYF. DNA of the CDR3: TGTGCCAGCAGCGTAGCTACAGGGACAGATACGCAGTATTTT.

The gene calls are TRBV18 and TRBJ1-1; 10 nucleotides agree with TRBD1. CDR1 and CDR2 from the germline V gene are KGHSH and LQKENI. The CDR3 runs 17 residues. The V and J ends lost 2 bases and 1 base, in that order; junction bases with no gene match: 7. CDR3 coding DNA: TGTGCCAGCTCACCAGGGACAGGGGCATGGGGGAACACTGAAGCTTTCTTT. It is translated as CASSPGTGAWGNTEAFF.

This chain joins TRBV19 and TRBJ2-3; D possibly corresponds to TRBD1 (5 bases). The CDR3 runs to 15 residues. Germline values: CDR1 LNHDA, CDR2 SQIVND (reference sequence). V lost 1 base to trimming and J lost 3 bases, with 11 bases between them. CDR3 residues: CASSIGGRATDTQYF. In nucleotides, the CDR3 is TGTGCCAGTAGTATAGGGGGCAGGGCGACAGATACGCAGTATTTT. Full variable domain (outside the CDR3, taken from reference TRBV19 and TRBJ2-3): DGGITQSPKYLFRKEGQNVTLSCEQNLNHDAMYWYRQDPGQGLRLIYYSQIVNDFQKGDIAEGYSVSREKKESFPLTVTSAQKNPTAFYLCASSIGGRATDTQYFGPGTRLTVL.

This sequence joins TRBV5-1 and TRBJ1-6; perhaps TRBD1 as D (6 bases). Germline V gives CDR1 SGHRS, CDR2 YFSETQ. Trimming removed 0 bases at V and 8 bases at J, with 18 bases between. This CDR3 is built from 17 residues. The CDR3 loop is CASSLAPDRRRDSPLHF. CDR3 DNA sequence: TGCGCCAGCAGCTTGGCTCCGGACAGACGGCGGGATTCACCCCTCCACTTT. Full variable domain (remainder filled in from reference TRBV5-1 and TRBJ1-6): KAGVTQTPRYLIKTRGQQVTLSCSPISGHRSVSWYQQTPGQGLQFLFEYFSETQRNKGNFPGRFSGRQFSNSRSEMNVSTLELGDSALYLCASSLAPDRRRDSPLHFGNGTRLTVT.